These 23 T cell receptor beta chains share one sample of origin, sequenced in a study of T-cell memory formation after mild COVID-19. TCRdb called the 5' RACE reads again in MiXCR, with one record for every CDR3 protein. The sample lists 500,000 to 600,000 distinct CDR3 sequences, 15% to 20% occurring once. The sequencing input was PBMCs or a T cell subset sorted from them (not recorded which). Source of these receptors: an adult woman who had mild COVID-19 (a few samples of this study predate the infection). Cell type and time point are not known.

V gene TRBV6-2 or TRBV6-3 combines with J gene TRBJ2-2, with D possibly TRBD1 on 6 matching bases. The CDR3 runs to 18 residues. Germline CDR1 and CDR2: MNHEY and SVGEGT. V was shortened by 2 bases and J by 0 bases, with 16 bases between the two germline ends. CDR3 DNA: TGTGCCAGCAGTTACCCTCTTAGGACAGCCTCGAACACCGGGGAGCTGTTTTTT. This encodes CASSYPLRTASNTGELFF.

This sequence joins TRBV5-6 and TRBJ1-1, with D possibly being TRBD1 (6 bases). The CDR3 has 15 amino acids. Trimming left V 2 bases short and J 0 bases short, with 11 bases between. Germline loops: CDR1 SGHDT, CDR2 YYEEEE. The CDR3 DNA is TGTGCCAGCAGCTTCGTGGACAGCTTGAACACTGAAGCTTTCTTT. It is translated as CASSFVDSLNTEAFF.

CDR3 DNA: TGTGCCAGCAGCCAAGAAGGGCAGGGAACCTACGAGCAGTACTTC. Its translation: CASSQEGQGTYEQYF. This chain uses TRBV4-2 with TRBJ2-7, with a weak D call TRBD1 (5 bases). The CDR3 length is 15 residues. V gave up 0 bases and J gave up 2 bases, with 11 bases separating them. In germline, CDR1 is LGHNA, CDR2 YNFKEQ.

A note on this clonotype: This clone may be a read error of a much larger clone one base away. V gene TRBV6-6 combines with J gene TRBJ2-5; D unresolved. Per the germline V gene, CDR1 is MNHNY and CDR2 is SVGAGI (reference sequence). The germline V and J ends were trimmed by 2 bases and 4 bases, with 8 bases remaining between them. The CDR3 is 13 amino acids. The CDR3 DNA follows: TGTGCCAGCAGTTACAGGGTCCGAGAGACCCAGTACTTC. The encoded protein is CASSYRVRETQYF.

The gene calls are TRBV19 and TRBJ1-5, with D maybe TRBD1 (5 bases). The CDR3 has 16 residues. The germline V gene encodes CDR1 LNHDA and CDR2 SQIVND (reference sequence). Trimming stripped 3 bases from V and 0 bases from J, with 12 bases between. CDR3 sequence (DNA): TGTGCCAGTAGTATTAGAGGGACGGATAGCAATCAGCCCCAGCATTTT. This codes for CASSIRGTDSNQPQHF.

V usage is TRBV7-8 and J usage is TRBJ2-3; the match to TRBD1 covers 8 bases. CDR1 is SGHVS and CDR2 is FQNEAQ in the germline V gene. The CDR3 has 17 residues. Unmatched junction bases numbered 8, after V lost 1 base and J lost 2 bases. The CDR3 DNA follows: TGTGCCAGCAGCTTAGGATACAGGGGGGACCCCACAGATACGCAGTATTTT. Translated, it gives CASSLGYRGDPTDTQYF.

The rearrangement uses TRBV30 and TRBJ1-1; tentative D call: TRBD1 (5 bases). Trimming pared 3 bases from V and 1 base from J, leaving 15 bases between. Germline lookup yields CDR1 GTSNPN and CDR2 SVGIG (reference sequence). The CDR3 length is 15 residues. CDR3 loop: CAWRVPGRENTEAFF. As DNA, the CDR3 is TGTGCCTGGAGGGTTCCGGGACGGGAGAACACTGAAGCTTTCTTT. Based on the CDR3 plus reference TRBV30 and TRBJ1-1, the full variable domain is SQTIHQWPATLVQPVGSPLSLECTVEGTSNPNLYWYRQAAGRGLQLLFYSVGIGQISSEVPQNLSASRPQDRQFILSSKKLLLSDSGFYLCAWRVPGRENTEAFFGQGTRLTVV.

In DNA, the CDR3 is TGTGCCAGCAGCTTAGTAGGGGGTTCTGAAGCTTTCTTT. Protein product: CASSLVGGSEAFF. The genes are TRBV7-2 and TRBJ1-1; a possible D gene is TRBD1 (6 bases). The germline CDR1 and CDR2 sequences are SGHTA and FQGNSA. V lost 1 base, J lost 6 bases, and 9 bases lay in between. The CDR3 is 13 amino acids. The full variable domain, rest sourced from reference TRBV7-2 and TRBJ1-1, is GAGVSQSPSNKVTEKGKDVELRCDPISGHTALYWYRQSLGQGLEFLIYFQGNSAPDKSGLPSDRFSAERTGGSVSTLTIQRTQQEDSAVYLCASSLVGGSEAFFGQGTRLTVV.

This clonotype was seen only a few times. The chain has TRBV6-5 and TRBJ2-5; D not resolved. The CDR3 spans 15 residues. Germline CDR1 reads MNHEY; CDR2 reads SVGAGI. V lost 6 bases and J lost 5, with 19 bases in between. The CDR3 region has the DNA TGTGCCAGCAGAGCGCACCACAGTCGGTCGGAGACCCAGTACTTC. Amino acids: CASRAHHSRSETQYF.

The chain recombines TRBV6-1 with TRBJ2-1; 9 positions match TRBD2. V gave up 1 base and J gave up 9 bases; unmatched junction bases: 19. Germline V gene lookup returns CDR1 MNHNS and CDR2 SASEGT. The CDR3 is made up of 19 amino acids. CDR3 nucleotide sequence: TGTGCCAGCAGTGAAGTGGGGCTAGCGGGGCCCACCGGGATTGGTGAGCAGTTCTTC. This translates into CASSEVGLAGPTGIGEQFF.

V usage is TRBV4-2 and J usage is TRBJ2-7; TRBD1 aligns across 8 bases. V lost 4 bases, J lost 5 bases, and 13 bases stayed unmatched. CDR3 length: 16 residues. The germline gives CDR1 LGHNA, CDR2 YNFKEQ. The CDR3, as DNA: TGTGCCAGCAGCCCACCCGGGACAGGCCTTTGGGACGAGCAGTACTTC. This sequence encodes CASSPPGTGLWDEQYF.

There are a few counts of this clonotype. This chain joins TRBV7-9 and TRBJ1-4; tentatively, D is TRBD1 (6 bases). The germline V and J ends were trimmed by 5 bases and 1 base, with 17 bases remaining between them. CDR3 length: 17 amino acids. Germline values: CDR1 SEHNR, CDR2 FQNEAQ (reference sequence). The CDR3 bases are TGTGCCAGCAGCGACCGGGACATTACCGTAACTAATGAAAAACTGTTTTTT. Encoded protein: CASSDRDITVTNEKLFF.

The chain employs TRBV6-5 and TRBJ2-7, with 8 bases lining up with TRBD1. The CDR3 contains 14 residues. The J segment lost 6 bases and the V segment lost 2 bases, leaving 6 bases of the junction unmatched. Germline CDR1 MNHEY, CDR2 SVGAGI. CDR3 amino acids: CASSYMDRAPEQYF. CDR3 in DNA: TGTGCCAGCAGTTACATGGACAGGGCCCCCGAGCAGTACTTC.

This clonotype was observed a few times. The chain employs TRBV13 and TRBJ1-1; D is unresolved. The CDR3 contains 14 residues. Germline CDR1 reads PRHDT; CDR2 reads FYEKMQ (reference sequence). V shed 1 base and J shed 8 bases, with 14 bases lying between them. CDR3 in DNA: TGTGCCAGCAGCTTAGCCGGGAGAGGGTTAGAAGCTTTCTTT. It yields the protein CASSLAGRGLEAFF.

V usage is TRBV5-1 and J usage is TRBJ2-1; D not certain. Per the germline V gene, CDR1 is SGHRS and CDR2 is YFSETQ. Trimming shortened V by 0 bases and J by 0 bases, and 10 bases separated the two germline ends. The CDR3 consists of 16 residues. The CDR3 loop is CASSLGTASSYNEQFF. DNA of the CDR3: TGCGCCAGCAGCTTGGGGACGGCGAGCTCCTACAATGAGCAGTTCTTC.

The gene calls are TRBV20-1 and TRBJ2-7; TRBD2 matches at 13 bases. The CDR3 is 16 amino acids. V dropped 2 bases and J dropped 9; count of bases not matched to a gene: 13. Germline CDR1 and CDR2: DFQATT and SNEGSKA (reference sequence). The CDR3 loop reads CSARKQGLAGPILQYF. The CDR3, as DNA: TGCAGTGCTAGAAAGCAGGGACTAGCGGGACCCATTTTGCAGTACTTC.

This clonotype was seen at least ten times. The genes are TRBV7-2 and TRBJ2-7; 9 nucleotides line up with TRBD2. This CDR3 is 18 amino acids long. Germline trimming cut 5 bases from V and 1 base from J; bases unmatched to any gene: 15. Germline loops: CDR1 SGHTA, CDR2 FQGNSA. This CDR3 is CASSTRRGGRADSYEQYF. In nucleotides, the CDR3 is TGTGCCAGCAGCACCCGGCGGGGCGGGAGGGCCGATTCCTACGAGCAGTACTTC.

This clonotype was seen at least ten times. J is TRBJ2-5 and V is TRBV5-1, with TRBD1 identical over 7 bases. CDR3 size: 14 residues. In germline, CDR1 is SGHRS, CDR2 YFSETQ. J was trimmed by 5 bases and V by 1 base; bases with no gene match: 5. The CDR3 bases are TGCGCCAGCAGCTTGTCGACAGGGTTGGAGACCCAGTACTTC. It yields the protein CASSLSTGLETQYF.

This clonotype has a handful of counts. The chain is built from TRBV5-6 and TRBJ2-5; the match to TRBD1 covers 9 bases. This CDR3 comprises 14 residues. The V segment lost 2 bases and the J segment 5 bases; nucleotides outside the gene matches: 4. Germline-derived CDR1 and CDR2 are SGHDT and YYEEEE. CDR3 residues: CASSLQGAGETQYF. The CDR3 nucleotides are TGTGCCAGCAGCTTACAGGGGGCCGGGGAGACCCAGTACTTC.

This chain uses TRBV12-3 or TRBV12-4 with TRBJ2-1, with D possibly called TRBD1 or TRBD2 (5 bases each). Trimming cost V 8 bases and J 7 bases, with 9 bases left between them. The CDR3 runs to 11 residues. CDR3 loop: CASRGLNEQFF. Here the CDR3 DNA reads TGTGCCAGCCGGGGCCTGAATGAGCAGTTCTTC.

This clonotype was counted a single time. The chain employs TRBV5-6 and TRBJ1-1; 7 nucleotides match TRBD1. The V gene end was trimmed by 3 bases and the J gene end by 7 bases; junction bases not matched to a gene: 12. Germline CDR1 SGHDT, CDR2 YYEEEE. This CDR3 has 15 residues. As DNA, the CDR3 is TGTGCCAGCAGCTCAAAGACAGGGAAGTTTGATGAAGCTTTCTTT. This sequence encodes CASSSKTGKFDEAFF. The whole variable domain, remainder taken from reference TRBV5-6 and TRBJ1-1, is DAGVTQSPTHLIKTRGQQVTLRCSPKSGHDTVSWYQQALGQGPQFIFQYYEEEERQRGNFPDRFSGHQFPNYSSELNVNALLLGDSALYLCASSSKTGKFDEAFFGQGTRLTVV.

The chain couples TRBV2 to TRBJ2-5; D possibly corresponds to TRBD1 (5 bases). This CDR3 has 12 amino acids. Germline V CDR1 and CDR2: SNHLY, FYNNEI. V lost 8 bases, J lost 5 bases, and 12 bases lay in between. CDR3 residues: CASRLAGETQYF. CDR3 coding DNA: TGTGCCAGCCGCCTGGCAGGGGAGACCCAGTACTTC.

A few counts support this clonotype. The chain uses TRBV4-3 and TRBJ2-1, with TRBD2 matching 12 bases. The germline V gene encodes CDR1 LGHNA and CDR2 YSLEER. Trimming at V came to 4 bases and at J to 3 bases, leaving 7 bases not matched to a gene. This CDR3 is 17 amino acids long. CDR3 DNA: TGCGCCAGCAGCCCCGAGACTAGCGGGAGTGGCTACAATGAGCAGTTCTTC. Its translation: CASSPETSGSGYNEQFF.